Described below is a single T cell receptor (beta chain) sequence and its context. The antigen is unknown. Researchers amplified the TCR beta CDR3 regions from RNA transcripts. Researchers ran a first-round RT-PCR on the TCR CDR3 using the HTBI primer set. In TCRdb, the multiplex PCR reads were re-called with MiXCR into one record per CDR3 protein. The sample has roughly 500,000 distinct CDR3 sequences, roughly 45% seen once. The entry originates in a study of T cells in Graves' hyperthyroidism and ophthalmopathy. Study observations and caveats: Before onset, ophthalmopathy was predicted by the model a median about six months earlier. Blood also held most thyroid clonotypes expanded beyond 0.001. Ophthalmopathy was distinguished from stable hyperthyroidism by 13 V-J signatures.

Those patients with uncontrolled infection, other autoimmune disease, pregnancy or lactation were excluded. The sequenced sample was peripheral blood or thyroid tissue (not recorded which). The clonotype comes from an adult woman with Graves' disease, either hyperthyroidism or ophthalmopathy (not recorded which).

The CDR3 nucleotides read TGTGCCAGCAGTCCCCCCGGGACGACTGGAAACACCATATATTTT. Protein: CASSPPGTTGNTIYF. The chain employs TRBV11-2 and TRBJ1-3; D is perhaps TRBD1 (5 bases). This CDR3 is built from 15 residues. V shed 6 bases and J shed 2 bases, with 14 bases lying between them. The germline gives CDR1 SGHAT, CDR2 FQNNGV.